The 26 T cell receptor beta chains below come from one sample, sequenced in a study of cytomegalovirus exposure and HLA in healthy donors. The PCR had 60 Vbeta and 13 Jbeta primers. Using immunoSEQ multiplex PCR, the repertoire was profiled, and TCRdb retains in-frame clones only, with some absent. The repertoire holds 130,000 or so clones, with 82% as singletons. Sample: PBMCs. These TCRs come from a woman aged 40 to 50 in good health and CMV-seronegative.

The chain has TRBV10-3 and TRBJ2-1; D may be TRBD1 (5 bases). Trimming shortened V by 0 bases and J by 6 bases, and 9 bases separated the two germline ends. Germline-derived CDR1 and CDR2 are ENHRY and SYGVKD. The CDR3 sequence is 14 residues long. This CDR3 reads CAISESPGSNEQFF. The DNA for the CDR3 is TGTGCCATCAGTGAGTCTCCAGGGTCCAATGAGCAGTTCTTC.

The chain couples TRBV7-3 to TRBJ2-5; 11 positions match TRBD1. The CDR3 totals 14 residues. Germline-derived CDR1 and CDR2 are SGHTA and FQGTGA. The V gene end was trimmed by 6 bases and the J gene end by 5 bases; junction bases not matched to a gene: 5. Written as DNA, the CDR3 is TGTGCCAGCAGTCGGGACAGGGGGGTGGAGACCCAGTACTTC. Translated: CASSRDRGVETQYF.

The V and J genes are TRBV6-1 and TRBJ1-5; TRBD1 might be the D (6 bases). The V gene's germline CDR1 is MNHNS and CDR2 SASEGT. This CDR3 spans 15 amino acids. V was shortened by 7 bases and J by 2 bases, with 15 bases between the two germline ends. CDR3 DNA sequence: TGTGCCAGCATCCCCCTAGGGGGAGGCAATCAGCCCCAGCATTTT. It is translated as CASIPLGGGNQPQHF.

In the case of this clone: A junction end diverges from the germline sequence, so it may reflect a read error. The V and J genes are TRBV27 and TRBJ2-1, with a tentative D call TRBD2 (6 bases). The CDR3 runs to 16 residues. Germline V gene sequence: CDR1 MNHEY, CDR2 SMNVEV (reference sequence). The DNA for the CDR3 is TGTGCCAGCAGTCTATCACTAAGCGGGCTGTTCACGGGGCAGTTCTTC. Protein sequence: CASSLSLSGLFTGQFF.

J is TRBJ1-6 and V is TRBV6-5; possibly TRBD1 for D (6 bases). Trimming shortened V by 5 bases and J by 17 bases, and 13 bases separated the two germline ends. CDR1 is MNHEY, CDR2 SVGAGI, per germline. This CDR3 spans 11 amino acids. CDR3 in amino acids: CASSSGDTFHF. The CDR3 bases are TGTGCCAGCAGTAGCGGGGACACCTTCCACTTT.

Written as DNA, the CDR3 is TGTGCCAGCAGCTTAGGAGCGGGAGGCGCCTACGAGCAGTACTTC. Protein: CASSLGAGGAYEQYF. This chain connects TRBV7-2 to TRBJ2-7; 9 bases match TRBD2. The CDR3 is 15 residues long. Germline CDR1 reads SGHTA; CDR2 reads FQGNSA. V dropped 1 base and J dropped 2; count of bases not matched to a gene: 3.

The chain joins TRBV30 to TRBJ1-2; 9 bases are a match to TRBD1. Trimming took 0 bases from V and 9 from J; bases not matched to a gene: 5. Germline V gives CDR1 GTSNPN, CDR2 SVGIG (reference sequence). This CDR3 spans 13 amino acids. Here the CDR3 reads CAWSVQQGARYTF. For the CDR3, the DNA is TGTGCCTGGAGTGTACAACAGGGGGCTCGCTACACCTTC.

The CDR3, as DNA: TGTGCCAGCAGCTTGGACACCCTAGGGAATTCACCCCTCCACTTT. Translated, it gives CASSLDTLGNSPLHF. The V gene is TRBV7-2, the J gene TRBJ1-6, with D perhaps TRBD1 (5 bases). Germline CDR1 reads SGHTA; CDR2 reads FQGNSA. This CDR3 region has 15 residues. Trimming stripped 3 bases from V and 7 bases from J, with 13 bases between.

The chain recombines TRBV13 with TRBJ2-3, with 10 positions matching TRBD2. CDR1 is PRHDT and CDR2 is FYEKMQ in the germline V gene (reference sequence). This CDR3 spans 16 amino acids. With V trimmed by 5 bases and J by 2 bases, 7 bases remained unmatched. The CDR3 region is CASSLELAGLTDTQYF. CDR3 DNA: TGTGCCAGCAGCCTGGAACTAGCGGGGCTCACAGATACGCAGTATTTT.

The chain recombines TRBV6-6 with TRBJ2-5; tentatively, D is TRBD2 (6 bases). Germline V gene sequence: CDR1 MNHNY, CDR2 SVGAGI (reference sequence). CDR3 length equals 14 residues. V was pared by 6 bases and J by 4 bases, with 15 bases between. The DNA for the CDR3 is TGTGCCAGCAGAATATCGCGGGATTCAGAGACCCAGTACTTC. Protein product: CASRISRDSETQYF.

The rearrangement joins TRBV19 to TRBJ2-3; 9 bases are a match to TRBD1. The J segment lost 3 bases and the V segment lost 3 bases, leaving 7 bases of the junction unmatched. The CDR3 is 16 residues long. Germline assignment: CDR1 LNHDA and CDR2 SQIVND (reference sequence). In DNA form, the CDR3 reads TGTGCCAGTAGTATTCCGGGACAGGGATTTACAGATACGCAGTATTTT. This encodes CASSIPGQGFTDTQYF. The variable domain in full, completed from reference TRBV19 and TRBJ2-3, reads DGGITQSPKYLFRKEGQNVTLSCEQNLNHDAMYWYRQDPGQGLRLIYYSQIVNDFQKGDIAEGYSVSREKKESFPLTVTSAQKNPTAFYLCASSIPGQGFTDTQYFGPGTRLTVL.

The chain joins TRBV4-2 to TRBJ1-4, with 7 bases fitting TRBD1. V shed 4 bases, J shed 0 bases, and the junction held 11 bases outside the gene matches. CDR3 length: 18 residues. Per the germline V gene, CDR1 is LGHNA and CDR2 is YNFKEQ. The CDR3 here is CASSPRSQGISTNEKLFF. The CDR3 DNA reads as TGTGCCAGCAGCCCGAGGTCACAGGGGATCTCAACTAATGAAAAACTGTTTTTT.

This clone was detected once. Other DNA sequences from this sample encode an identical CDR3 as well. The V and J genes are TRBV5-6 and TRBJ2-7; unclear D gene. The V end lost 0 bases, the J end lost 0 bases, and 4 bases lay between the germline ends. The CDR3 extends over 13 amino acids. Germline-derived CDR1 and CDR2 are SGHDT and YYEEEE. CDR3 in DNA: TGTGCCAGCAGCTTGGCTAGCTCCTACGAGCAGTACTTC. It translates to CASSLASSYEQYF.

The J gene is TRBJ2-1, the V gene TRBV29-1, with D perhaps matching TRBD2 (5 bases). Germline V gives CDR1 SQVTM, CDR2 ANQGSEA. Between the trimmed V and J ends, which lost 4 bases and 6 bases, there was a span of 10 bases. This CDR3 comprises 12 residues. The CDR3 region is CSVVLGSNEQFF. CDR3 coding DNA: TGCAGCGTTGTGTTGGGGAGCAATGAGCAGTTCTTC.

The chain carries TRBV20-1 and TRBJ2-5; 7 bases are a match to TRBD1. Gene TRBJ2-7 matches the end of the DNA better, so the J call may be wrong. This CDR3 contains 11 residues. From germline, CDR1 is DFQATT and CDR2 SNEGSKA (reference sequence). The CDR3 DNA reads as TGCAGGGTGACAGGGAGCCACGAGCAGTACTTC. This gives the protein CRVTGSHEQYF.

The V call is TRBV9, the J call TRBJ2-5; D gene unclear. The J call may be incorrect, as the DNA end agrees better with TRBJ2-7. CDR3 length equals 12 residues. CDR1 SGDLS and CDR2 YYNGEE come from the germline V gene. This CDR3 is CASSLVNHEQYF. The CDR3 region has the DNA TGTGCCAGCAGCCTCGTAAACCACGAGCAGTACTTC.

CDR3: CASSKKGAWAETQYF. DNA of the CDR3: TGTGCCAGCAGTAAAAAGGGAGCTTGGGCCGAGACCCAGTACTTC. The chain uses TRBV28 and TRBJ2-5; possibly TRBD2 for D (5 bases). Germline V gene lookup returns CDR1 MDHEN and CDR2 SYDVKM. The CDR3 sequence is 15 residues long. Trimming took off 5 bases at V and 5 bases at J, with 18 bases between the two ends. Together with reference TRBV28 and TRBJ2-5, the CDR3 gives the full variable domain: DVKVTQSSRYLVKRTGEKVFLECVQDMDHENMFWYRQDPGLGLRLIYFSYDVKMKEKGDIPEGYSVSREKKERFSLILESASTNQTSMYLCASSKKGAWAETQYFGPGTRLLVL.

The chain carries TRBV21-1 and TRBJ2-1; the table calls TRBD2, which could not be checked here. TRBV21-1 is a pseudogene locus. The CDR3 runs to 17 residues. CDR3 DNA sequence: TGTGCCAGCAGCAAAGCGAGACTAGCGGGAGGGAACAATGAGCAGTTCTTC. Amino acids: CASSKARLAGGNNEQFF.

The chain is built from TRBV11-1 and TRBJ1-1, with no clear D. The CDR3 covers 13 residues. V was clipped by 1 base and J by 2 bases, with 5 bases between them. CDR1 is SGHAT, CDR2 FQDESV, per germline (reference sequence). CDR3 in DNA: TGTGCCAGCAGCTTAGAACTAAACACTGAAGCTTTCTTT. It translates to CASSLELNTEAFF.

The chain has TRBV6-5 and TRBJ2-7; the match to TRBD2 covers 7 bases. This CDR3 spans 14 amino acids. V was pared by 2 bases and J by 2 bases, with 3 bases of the junction left unmatched. Germline loops: CDR1 MNHEY, CDR2 SVGAGI. For the CDR3, the DNA is TGTGCCAGCAGTTACCGGGCGGGGGCCTACGAGCAGTACTTC. Residues: CASSYRAGAYEQYF.

The V and J genes are TRBV7-9 and TRBJ1-5, with 7 bases identical to TRBD1. Germline assignment: CDR1 SEHNR and CDR2 FQNEAQ (reference sequence). This CDR3 has 16 amino acids. Losses at the gene ends were 4 bases for V and 3 bases for J; bases not matched to a gene: 9. In DNA form, the CDR3 reads TGTGCCAGCAGCTCTTCCGGGACAGACCCCAATCAGCCCCAGCATTTT. Encoded protein: CASSSSGTDPNQPQHF.

V gene TRBV30 combines with J gene TRBJ2-1; 13 nucleotides agree with TRBD2. J gave up 7 bases and V 4 bases, and 10 bases lay outside the gene matches. Germline V gene data show CDR1 as GTSNPN and CDR2 as SVGIG (reference sequence). The CDR3 extends over 16 amino acids. The CDR3 region has the DNA TGTGCCTGGAAATCTCGGACTAGCGGGAGAAGGAATGAGCAGTTCTTC. It translates to CAWKSRTSGRRNEQFF.

V gene TRBV30 combines with J gene TRBJ2-1, with 9 positions matching TRBD2. The ends lost 4 bases at V and 14 bases at J; junction bases unmatched: 9. The CDR3 has 12 amino acids. CDR1 and CDR2 from the germline V gene are GTSNPN and SVGIG (reference sequence). The CDR3 region is CAWKGLAGRKFF. CDR3 bases: TGTGCCTGGAAGGGCCTAGCGGGACGGAAGTTCTTC.

The chain carries TRBV7-2 and TRBJ2-2; TRBD1 matches at 7 bases. Germline V CDR1 and CDR2: SGHTA, FQGNSA. The CDR3 is made up of 17 amino acids. Trimming cost V 2 bases and J 1 base; bases outside gene matches: 7. The CDR3 reads CASSLNRDRLNTGELFF. The CDR3 DNA is TGTGCCAGCAGCTTAAACCGGGACAGACTGAACACCGGGGAGCTGTTTTTT. Full variable domain (missing parts from reference TRBV7-2 and TRBJ2-2): GAGVSQSPSNKVTEKGKDVELRCDPISGHTALYWYRQSLGQGLEFLIYFQGNSAPDKSGLPSDRFSAERTGGSVSTLTIQRTQQEDSAVYLCASSLNRDRLNTGELFFGEGSRLTVL.

This chain connects TRBV4-3 to TRBJ2-1; 8 positions agree with TRBD2. Germline lookup yields CDR1 LGHNA and CDR2 YSLEER. With 4 bases clipped from V and 7 bases from J, the junction kept 9 bases outside the gene matches. This CDR3 region has 15 residues. CDR3 sequence (DNA): TGCGCCAGCAGCCTGCTGGGACTAGGTTGGAATGAGCAGTTCTTC. Amino acid sequence: CASSLLGLGWNEQFF.

This chain links TRBV19 with TRBJ1-5; a weak D match, TRBD1 (6 bases). The V end lost 6 bases, the J end lost 5 bases, and 11 bases lay between the germline ends. This CDR3 is 13 amino acids long. CDR1 is LNHDA and CDR2 is SQIVND in the germline V gene (reference sequence). The CDR3 spells CASSPDRDQPQHF. CDR3 in DNA: TGTGCCAGTAGCCCGGACAGAGATCAGCCCCAGCATTTT.